This T cell receptor (beta chain) was sequenced during a study of post-analysis software for immune sequencing data. cDNA libraries of TCR beta carried unique molecular identifiers. TCRdb redid the calling of the PCR reads with MiXCR, one entry per CDR3 protein. The data hold 650,000 to 900,000 distinct CDR3 sequences, with about half observed a single time. This clonotype was observed a handful of times. Its target is unknown. Whole-study findings and limits: Controls had lower frequencies than patients of about 5 TRBV segments, which included TRBV5-6, TRBV5-1 and TRBV20-1. When compared against controls, multiple sclerosis patients showed significantly lower normalized Chao1 diversity. By F measure, strong co-clustering occurred among samples prepared in the same batch.

There are 20 residues in the CDR3. V lost 2 bases, J lost 7 bases, and 16 bases stayed unmatched. Germline V CDR1 and CDR2: MNHNS, SASEGT. The clonotype originates from a girl between 10 and 17 years old with multiple sclerosis. The material sequenced was blood. V usage is TRBV6-1 and J usage is TRBJ2-3; 15 nucleotides agree with TRBD2. Written as DNA, the CDR3 is TGTGCCAGCAGTGAAATGGGACTAGCGGGAGGAACGACTAGGAGGAATACGCAGTATTTT. Its translation is CASSEMGLAGGTTRRNTQYF.